The clone carrying this TCR beta chain was seen once. The data were obtained in a study of T cell clones after liver transplantation. Sequencing was performed with immunoSEQ multiplex PCR; in TCRdb, only in-frame clones are kept and a portion is missing. The sample has fewer than 50,000 clones, 86% seen once; the top ten hold about 2.5%. The specimen comprised CD4+ T cells from blood, sampled 24 months after liver transplant. This sequence originates from a human patient who received a liver transplant. Some T cells may be graft donor cells.

The DNA of the CDR3 is TGTGCCAGTAGGCGACTAGCGGGAAACTACGAGCAGTACTTC. It encodes CASRRLAGNYEQYF. The V and J genes are TRBV19 and TRBJ2-7; 11 nucleotides match TRBD2. The CDR3 length is 14 residues. Looked up from germline, CDR1 is LNHDA and CDR2 is SQIVND (reference sequence). The ends lost 6 bases at V and 3 bases at J; junction bases unmatched: 4.